The present TCR beta chain was sequenced within a study of identical twins. One entry per CDR3 protein, called by TCRdb with MiXCR from the 5' RACE reads. The sample has 750,000 to 950,000 distinct CDR3 sequences; about 12% are singletons. This CDR3 has 14 amino acids. The ends were cut back, 5 bases at V and 5 bases at J, with 15 bases in the middle. CDR1 is SEHNR, CDR2 FQNEAQ, per germline (reference sequence). General study findings and limits: Monozygotic twin pairs showed more out-of-frame TCR alpha sharing than models estimated.

The sample holds many counts of this clonotype. Its specificity is unknown. Another study also made use of these data, one on yellow fever vaccine responses in identical twins.

The chain carries TRBV7-9 and TRBJ1-1; D perhaps matches TRBD1 (6 bases). The sequence was collected from a young woman in good health. The source material was PBMCs. Here the CDR3 reads CASSLGGGWTEAFF. The CDR3 DNA reads as TGTGCCAGCAGCCTAGGGGGGGGATGGACTGAAGCTTTCTTT. The whole variable domain, filled in from reference TRBV7-9 and TRBJ1-1, reads DTGVSQNPRHKITKRGQNVTFRCDPISEHNRLYWYRQTLGQGPEFLTYFQNEAQLEKSRLLSDRFSAERPKGSFSTLEIQRTEQGDSAMYLCASSLGGGWTEAFFGQGTRLTVV.